This T cell receptor beta chain is from a study of T-cell reconstitution after alpha-beta-depleted transplantation in children. This CDR3 has 13 residues. The germline V gene has CDR1 SGHRS and CDR2 YFSETQ. The V segment lost 6 bases and the J segment 5 bases; nucleotides outside the gene matches: 8. TCRbeta library construction was performed incorporating unique molecular identifiers. TCRdb ran MiXCR on the PCR reads and lists one entry per CDR3 protein. This sample has roughly 50,000 distinct CDR3 sequences, with 40% to 55% found just once. Study-wide results and limits: Newly produced T cells mostly accounted for T-cell counts and diversity one year post-transplant. The study reportedly traced alpha-beta T cells about two months after transplant to several hundred expanded graft clones. Some patients' high day-60 TCRbeta diversity was traced to surviving recipient T cells and thymic progenitors.

For this clonotype: Antigen unknown.

The sequence was obtained from a male patient between 10 and 17 years old who had a stem cell transplant for acute lymphoblastic leukemia, so the T cells may come from the graft donor. The chain uses TRBV5-1 and TRBJ2-7; 7 nucleotides line up with TRBD1. Sequenced here: PBMCs, mostly from graft donor cells, sampled 360 days after TCRalphabeta/CD19-depleted stem cell transplant. The CDR3 spells CASISPDRDEQYF. The CDR3 DNA is TGCGCCAGCATCTCCCCCGACAGGGACGAGCAGTACTTC.